This paragraph reports one T cell receptor beta chain. Its antigen is not known. With median age around 53 years (range roughly 21-80) and approximately 58% female, healthy controls came from blood donor buffy coats. Libraries were prepared by immunoSEQ multiplex PCR; TCRdb keeps only in-frame clonotypes and omits some of them. The sample has about 20,000 clones; around 84% are singletons. The data were taken from a study of somatic mutations in cytotoxic T cells in rheumatoid arthritis. General observations from the study: Patients with rheumatoid arthritis did not differ significantly from age-matched healthy controls in CD8+ T-cell clonality. There were about an eighth of the roughly 65 patients in whom the largest CD8+ clone exceeded 20% of CD8+ cells. An age-related increase in CD8+ clonality was seen in rheumatoid arthritis patients but not in healthy controls.

Germline CDR1 reads SGHVS; CDR2 reads FQNEAQ. V lost 0 bases, J lost 6 bases, and 7 bases stayed unmatched. CDR3 length: 16 amino acids. The TCR was taken from a woman between 45 and 60 years old in good health. Sequencing was carried out using CD8+ T cells sorted from blood. The chain joins TRBV7-8 to TRBJ2-7; 11 nucleotides agree with TRBD2. In DNA, the CDR3 is TGTGCCAGCAGCTTAGCTAGCGGGGGGGCCCCCCTCGAGCAGTACGTC. It codes for CASSLASGGAPLEQYV.